This T cell receptor (beta chain) stems from a study of OX40 agonist ivuxolimab in advanced cancers. The CDR3 is made up of 15 amino acids. The V gene lost 4 bases and the J gene lost 0 bases, with 12 bases spanning the gap. CDR1 is SEHNR and CDR2 is FQNEAQ in the germline V gene (reference sequence). Only a few counts were recorded for this clone. Method: immunoSEQ multiplex PCR; TCRdb's copy keeps in-frame clones and lacks some. The sample holds roughly 62,000 clones, around 90% seen once. The receptor was derived from an adult with an advanced solid tumor such as melanoma, head and neck, liver or kidney cancer. This rearrangement joins TRBV7-9 to TRBJ1-2, with D tentatively TRBD1 (5 bases). The sample consisted of CD4+ or CD8+ T cells sorted from blood, taken in a trial of the OX40 agonist ivuxolimab. The CDR3: CASSYSQEANYGYTF. The DNA for the CDR3 is TGTGCCAGCAGCTACTCACAGGAGGCTAACTATGGCTACACCTTC.